This TCR beta chain was observed in a study of blood T cell repertoires in COVID-19. Study overall: The samples span acute and convalescent COVID-19 from the United States, Italy and Spain. T cells, B-cell-depleted T cells, or PBMCs provided the cDNA or gDNA that served as material.

Per the original data handling: The assay estimated nucleated cells by amplifying reference gene primers. The assay was immunoSEQ multiplex PCR, and TCRdb's table has in-frame clones only and misses some. V and J calls and clone size are given by that table; D and trimming were obtained from the DNA. The sample contains just over 90,000 clones, almost 80% of which appear only once. Germline V gene data show CDR1 as SNHLY and CDR2 as FYNNEI. The CDR3 sequence is 15 residues long. V was clipped by 8 bases and J by 6 bases; unmatched bases: 12. The rearrangement uses TRBV2 and TRBJ2-2; 7 bases match TRBD2. Sequencing was done on a sample of peripheral blood. This TCR was recovered from a human donor in a cohort sampled during active COVID-19. The CDR3: CASHASGVYAGELFF. CDR3 nucleotide sequence: TGTGCCAGCCACGCCAGCGGGGTGTATGCCGGGGAGCTGTTTTTT.